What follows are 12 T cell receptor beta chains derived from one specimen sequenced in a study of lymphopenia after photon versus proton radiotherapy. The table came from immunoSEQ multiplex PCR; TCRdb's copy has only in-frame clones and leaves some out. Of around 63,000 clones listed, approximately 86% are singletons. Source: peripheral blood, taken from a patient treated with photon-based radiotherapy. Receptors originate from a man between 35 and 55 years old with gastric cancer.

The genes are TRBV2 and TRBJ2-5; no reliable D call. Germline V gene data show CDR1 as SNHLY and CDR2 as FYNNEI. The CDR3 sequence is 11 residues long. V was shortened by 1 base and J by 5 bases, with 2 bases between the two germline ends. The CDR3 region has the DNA TGTGCCAGCAGTGAAGAGGAGACCCAGTACTTC. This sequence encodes CASSEEETQYF.

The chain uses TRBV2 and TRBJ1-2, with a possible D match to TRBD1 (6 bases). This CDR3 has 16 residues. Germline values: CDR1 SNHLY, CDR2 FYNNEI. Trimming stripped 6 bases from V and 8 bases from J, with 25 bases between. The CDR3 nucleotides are TGTGCCAGCAGCCTAGGGGGGGGACATACGTCGGAGGGCTACACCTTC. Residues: CASSLGGGHTSEGYTF.

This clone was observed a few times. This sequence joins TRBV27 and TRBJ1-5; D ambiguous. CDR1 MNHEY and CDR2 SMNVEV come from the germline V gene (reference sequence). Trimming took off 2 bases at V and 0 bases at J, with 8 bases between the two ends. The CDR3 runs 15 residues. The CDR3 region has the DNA TGTGCCAGCAGTTTAAACGGATATAGCAATCAGCCCCAGCATTTT. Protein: CASSLNGYSNQPQHF.

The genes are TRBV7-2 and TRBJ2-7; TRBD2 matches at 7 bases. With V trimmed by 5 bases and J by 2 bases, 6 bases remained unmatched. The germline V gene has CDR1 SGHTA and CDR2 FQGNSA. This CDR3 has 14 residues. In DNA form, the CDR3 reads TGTGCCAGCAGCCGATCCCGGGGGGCCTACGAGCAGTACTTC. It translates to CASSRSRGAYEQYF. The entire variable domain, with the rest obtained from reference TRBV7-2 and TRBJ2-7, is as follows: GAGVSQSPSNKVTEKGKDVELRCDPISGHTALYWYRQSLGQGLEFLIYFQGNSAPDKSGLPSDRFSAERTGGSVSTLTIQRTQQEDSAVYLCASSRSRGAYEQYFGPGTRLTVT.

CDR3 amino acids: CASSFPLAGGPKRTDTQYF. The CDR3 nucleotides read TGTGCCAGCAGCTTTCCCCTAGCGGGGGGGCCGAAGCGGACAGATACGCAGTATTTT. The V call is TRBV11-3, the J call TRBJ2-3, with 12 bases that match TRBD2. V shed 3 bases, J shed 3 bases, and the junction held 13 bases outside the gene matches. CDR3 length equals 19 residues. CDR1 is SGHNT, CDR2 YENEEA, per germline.

In nucleotides, the CDR3 is TGTGCCAGCAGCCGTCGGAGGCTCAGCGGTTCCACCGGGGAGCTGTTTTTT. Amino acids: CASSRRRLSGSTGELFF. The V call is TRBV5-6, the J call TRBJ2-2, with D perhaps matching TRBD2 (5 bases). V was cut by 4 bases and J by 4 bases, with 20 bases left in between. CDR1 is SGHDT, CDR2 YYEEEE, per germline. The CDR3 contains 17 residues.

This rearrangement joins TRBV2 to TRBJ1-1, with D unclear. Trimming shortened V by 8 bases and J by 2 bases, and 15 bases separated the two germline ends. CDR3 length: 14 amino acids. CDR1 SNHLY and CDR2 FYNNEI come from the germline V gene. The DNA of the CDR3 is TGTGCCAGCGACGGGTCGGGGATTAACACTGAAGCTTTCTTT. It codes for CASDGSGINTEAFF. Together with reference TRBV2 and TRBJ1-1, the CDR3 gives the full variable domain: EPEVTQTPSHQVTQMGQEVILRCVPISNHLYFYWYRQILGQKVEFLVSFYNNEISEKSEIFDDQFSVERPDGSNFTLKIRSTKLEDSAMYFCASDGSGINTEAFFGQGTRLTVV.

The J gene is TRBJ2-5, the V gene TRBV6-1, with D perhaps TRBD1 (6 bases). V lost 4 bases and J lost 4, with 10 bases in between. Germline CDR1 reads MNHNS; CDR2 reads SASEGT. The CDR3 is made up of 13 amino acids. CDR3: CASSATGLETQYF. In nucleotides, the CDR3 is TGTGCCAGCAGTGCTACAGGGTTAGAGACCCAGTACTTC.

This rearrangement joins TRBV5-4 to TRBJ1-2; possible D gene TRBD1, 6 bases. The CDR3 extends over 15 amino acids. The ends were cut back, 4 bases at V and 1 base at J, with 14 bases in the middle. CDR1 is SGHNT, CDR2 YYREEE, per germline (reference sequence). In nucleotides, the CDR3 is TGTGCCAGCAGCCGTCCGACAGGCGGTAACTATGGCTACACCTTC. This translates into CASSRPTGGNYGYTF.

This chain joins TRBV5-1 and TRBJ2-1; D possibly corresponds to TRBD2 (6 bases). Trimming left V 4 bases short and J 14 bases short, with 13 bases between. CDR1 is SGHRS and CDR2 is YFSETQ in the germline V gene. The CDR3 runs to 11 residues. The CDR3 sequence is CASSLDGGKFF. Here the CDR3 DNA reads TGCGCCAGCAGCCTGGATGGCGGGAAGTTCTTC.

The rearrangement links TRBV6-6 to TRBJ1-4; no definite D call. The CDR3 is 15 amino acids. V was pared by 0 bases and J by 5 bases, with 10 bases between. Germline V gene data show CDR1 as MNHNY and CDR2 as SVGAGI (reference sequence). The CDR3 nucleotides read TGTGCCAGCAGTTACTCAGGCAGTCGGAATGAAAAACTGTTTTTT. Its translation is CASSYSGSRNEKLFF.

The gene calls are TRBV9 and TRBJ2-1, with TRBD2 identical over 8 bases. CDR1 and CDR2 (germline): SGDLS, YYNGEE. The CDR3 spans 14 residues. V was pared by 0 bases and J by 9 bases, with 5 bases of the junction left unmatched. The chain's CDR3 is CASSVDGGAGEQFF. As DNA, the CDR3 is TGTGCCAGCAGCGTAGACGGGGGGGCCGGTGAGCAGTTCTTC.